The present entry profiles one TCR beta chain with its context. This sample was included in a study of T cell changes during pregnancy in multiple sclerosis. Germline V gene data show CDR1 as MGHRA and CDR2 as YSYEKL. The CDR3 totals 13 residues. Trimming pared 4 bases from V and 6 bases from J, leaving 10 bases between. The assay was immunoSEQ multiplex PCR, and TCRdb's table has in-frame clones only and misses some. The sample has tens of thousands of clones, 94% seen once. This chain connects TRBV4-1 to TRBJ1-5; D may be TRBD1 (5 bases). This TCR was recovered from a female donor with multiple sclerosis, enrolled in a pregnancy study. Specimen: CD4+ T cells from peripheral blood mononuclear cells, collected in the first trimester of pregnancy. CDR3 sequence (DNA): TGCGCCAGCAGCCCCCTGGGGGGTCAGCCCCAGCATTTT. This codes for CASSPLGGQPQHF.